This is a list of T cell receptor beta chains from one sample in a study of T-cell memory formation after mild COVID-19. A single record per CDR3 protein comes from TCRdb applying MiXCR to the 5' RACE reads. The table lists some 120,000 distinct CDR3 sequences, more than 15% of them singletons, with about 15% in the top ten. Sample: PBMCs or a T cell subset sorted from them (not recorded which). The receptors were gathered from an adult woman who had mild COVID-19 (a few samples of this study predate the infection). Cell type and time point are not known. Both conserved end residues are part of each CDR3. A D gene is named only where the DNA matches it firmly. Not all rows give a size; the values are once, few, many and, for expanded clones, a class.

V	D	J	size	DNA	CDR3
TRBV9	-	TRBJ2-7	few	TGTGCCAGCAGCGTATTTACAGACTCCTACGAGCAGTACTTC	CASSVFTDSYEQYF
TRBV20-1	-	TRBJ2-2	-	TGCAGTGCTAGAACAGACAACACCGGGGAGCTGTTTTTT	CSARTDNTGELFF
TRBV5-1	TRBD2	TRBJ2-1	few	TGCGCCAGCAGCTCTGCCTCGGGCGGGAGGGTTGGCGATGAGCAGTTCTTC	CASSSASGGRVGDEQFF
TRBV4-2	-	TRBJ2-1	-	TGTGCCAGCAGCCAAGGGACAGCCCAAACCTACAATGAGCAGTTCTTC	CASSQGTAQTYNEQFF
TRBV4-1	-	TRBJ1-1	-	TGCGCCAGCAGCCAAGGCGCAGGGGACGACACTGAAGCTTTCTTT	CASSQGAGDDTEAFF
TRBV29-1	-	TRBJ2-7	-	TGCAGCGTTGAAGTACACTCCTACGAGCAGTACTTC	CSVEVHSYEQYF
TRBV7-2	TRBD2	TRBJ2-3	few	TGTGCCAGCAGCTCAGGACTAGCTCAACGGCCAGATACGCAGTATTTT	CASSSGLAQRPDTQYF
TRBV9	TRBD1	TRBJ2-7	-	TGTGCCAGCAGCCGGGACAGGGGGCACCACGAGCAGTACTTC	CASSRDRGHHEQYF
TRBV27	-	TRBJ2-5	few	TGTGCCAGCAGCCGCCAGACCGACGGAGAGACCCAGTACTTC	CASSRQTDGETQYF
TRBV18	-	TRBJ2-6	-	TGTGCCAGCTCACGCGACAGAAAGACGGCCGTCCTGACTTTC	CASSRDRKTAVLTF
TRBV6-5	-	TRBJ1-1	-	TGTGCCACCGAGGGGAGATACACTGAAGCTTTCTTT	CATEGRYTEAFF
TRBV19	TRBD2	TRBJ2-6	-	TGTGCCAGTAGCTCCAGACTAGCGGGGGGCTCTGGGGCCAACGTCCTGACTTTC	CASSSRLAGGSGANVLTF
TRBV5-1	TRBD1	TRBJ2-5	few	TGCGCCAGCCGTCCACAGGGGGTGGAGGAGACCCAGTACTTC	CASRPQGVEETQYF
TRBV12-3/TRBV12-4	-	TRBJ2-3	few	TGTGCCAGCAGGGGCCGAGGAAGTCTTTCCACAGATACGCAGTATTTT	CASRGRGSLSTDTQYF
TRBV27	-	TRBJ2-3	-	TGTGCCAGCAGTTTGCTCGAAGGGGCCACAGATACGCAGTATTTT	CASSLLEGATDTQYF
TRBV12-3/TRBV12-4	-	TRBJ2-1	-	TGTGCCAGCAGTGGGGAGACCTACAATGAGCAGTTCTTC	CASSGETYNEQFF
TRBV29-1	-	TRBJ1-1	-	TGCAGCGTTGAACGAGCAGGGCGATACACTGAAGCTTTCTTT	CSVERAGRYTEAFF
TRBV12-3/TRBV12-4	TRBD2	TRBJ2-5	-	TGTGCCAGCAGCTCTAGCGGGCGTGGGACCCAGTACTTC	CASSSSGRGTQYF
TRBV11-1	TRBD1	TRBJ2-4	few	TGTGCCAGCAGGCCCGGGACAGGGATAAACATTCAGTACTTC	CASRPGTGINIQYF
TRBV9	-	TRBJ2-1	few	TGTGCCAGCAGCAGAGGGAGTCCCGACAATGAGCAGTTCTTC	CASSRGSPDNEQFF
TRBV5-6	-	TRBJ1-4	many	TGTGCCAGCAGCTTGGGACCGGGGGCGACTAATGAAAAACTGTTTTTT	CASSLGPGATNEKLFF
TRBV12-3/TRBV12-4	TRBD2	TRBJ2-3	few	TGTGCCAGCAGCAAATTACTAGCGGGAGGCACAGATACGCAGTATTTT	CASSKLLAGGTDTQYF
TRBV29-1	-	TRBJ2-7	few	TGCAGCGTTGAAGATCCGAACATGGGGCCCGAGCAGTACTTC	CSVEDPNMGPEQYF
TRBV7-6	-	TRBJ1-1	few	TGTGCCAGCAGCTTAGAGATGAACACTGAAGCTTTCTTT	CASSLEMNTEAFF
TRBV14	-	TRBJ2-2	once	TGTGCCAGCAGCCAAGATACCATGCCCCGGGGAAGGAACACCGGGGAGCTGTTTTTT	CASSQDTMPRGRNTGELFF
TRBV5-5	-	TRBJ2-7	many	TGTGCCAGCAGCCTTGGATACACCTACGAGCAGTACTTC	CASSLGYTYEQYF
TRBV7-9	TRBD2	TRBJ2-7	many	TGTGCCAGCAGCCCCCCGGGACTAGCGGGAGCTACCTACGAGCAGTACTTC	CASSPPGLAGATYEQYF
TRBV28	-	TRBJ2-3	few	TGTGCCAGCAGTTTAGCGGGCGGGGATACGCAGTATTTT	CASSLAGGDTQYF
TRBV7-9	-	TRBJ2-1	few	TGTGCCAGCAGACCCCCGTGGAGCCGGGAGAATGAGCAGTTCTTC	CASRPPWSRENEQFF
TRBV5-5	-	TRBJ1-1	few	TGTGCCAGCAGCTTGGTATTCACTGAAGCTTTCTTT	CASSLVFTEAFF
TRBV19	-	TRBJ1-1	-	TGTGCCAGTAGGAGGAACACTGAAGCTTTCTTT	CASRRNTEAFF
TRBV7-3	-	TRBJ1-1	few	TGTGCCAGCAGCCTTTGGGACAACACTGAAGCTTTCTTT	CASSLWDNTEAFF
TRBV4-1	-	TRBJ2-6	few	TGCGCCAGCAGCCGGGCAGGGGCTGGGGCCAACGTCCTGACTTTC	CASSRAGAGANVLTF
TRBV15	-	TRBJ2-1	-	TGTGCCACCAGCGACGTCGATGAGCAGTTCTTC	CATSDVDEQFF
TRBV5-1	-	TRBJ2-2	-	TGCGCCAGCAGCTTGACACGGGGCACCGGGGAGCTGTTTTTT	CASSLTRGTGELFF
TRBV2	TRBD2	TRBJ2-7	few	TGTGCCATCCGACTAGCGGGGTCCTACGAGCAGTACTTC	CAIRLAGSYEQYF
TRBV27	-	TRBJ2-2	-	TGTGCCAGCAGCCCGGGACGCCCCGGGGAGCTGTTTTTT	CASSPGRPGELFF
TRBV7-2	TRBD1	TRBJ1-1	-	TGTGCCAGCAGCTTAGGAAGGACAGGGGCCCGGGGTTGGGACACTGAAGCTTTCTTT	CASSLGRTGARGWDTEAFF
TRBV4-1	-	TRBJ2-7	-	TGCGCCAGCAGCCGGGCGCCTGACGAGCAGTACTTC	CASSRAPDEQYF
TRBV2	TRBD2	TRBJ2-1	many	TGTGCCAGCTTGGGAGCGGGGGGGTTAAATGAGCAGTTCTTC	CASLGAGGLNEQFF
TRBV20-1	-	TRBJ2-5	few	TGCAGTGCTAGAACAGCCTCAGAGACCCAGTACTTC	CSARTASETQYF